The 2 T cell receptor beta chains below were found in one sample sequenced in a study of T-cell memory formation after mild COVID-19. TCRdb redid the calling of the 5' RACE reads with MiXCR, one entry per CDR3 protein. The sample shows approximately 250,000 distinct CDR3 sequences, approximately 15% of them seen only once. The sequenced material came from PBMCs or a T cell subset sorted from them (not recorded which). These receptors originate from an adult woman who had mild COVID-19 (a few samples of this study predate the infection). Cell type and time point are not known.

This clonotype was observed a few times. The rearrangement uses TRBV7-9 and TRBJ1-1; 8 positions match TRBD1. Germline trimming cut 5 bases from V and 4 bases from J; bases unmatched to any gene: 3. From germline, CDR1 is SEHNR and CDR2 FQNEAQ (reference sequence). The CDR3 is 13 residues long. CDR3 DNA sequence: TGTGCCAGCAGCCGCGGGACAGGCACTGAAGCTTTCTTT. This sequence encodes CASSRGTGTEAFF. The whole variable domain, remainder taken from reference TRBV7-9 and TRBJ1-1, is DTGVSQNPRHKITKRGQNVTFRCDPISEHNRLYWYRQTLGQGPEFLTYFQNEAQLEKSRLLSDRFSAERPKGSFSTLEIQRTEQGDSAMYLCASSRGTGTEAFFGQGTRLTVV.

This clonotype has just a few counts. This rearrangement joins TRBV18 to TRBJ2-7, with 7 bases identical to TRBD2. Germline trimming cut 6 bases from V and 5 bases from J; bases unmatched to any gene: 10. There are 14 residues in the CDR3. CDR1 is KGHSH, CDR2 LQKENI, per germline. CDR3 sequence reads: CASSLQRGGNEQYF. CDR3 nucleotide sequence: TGTGCCAGCTCCCTCCAGAGGGGAGGGAACGAGCAGTACTTC.